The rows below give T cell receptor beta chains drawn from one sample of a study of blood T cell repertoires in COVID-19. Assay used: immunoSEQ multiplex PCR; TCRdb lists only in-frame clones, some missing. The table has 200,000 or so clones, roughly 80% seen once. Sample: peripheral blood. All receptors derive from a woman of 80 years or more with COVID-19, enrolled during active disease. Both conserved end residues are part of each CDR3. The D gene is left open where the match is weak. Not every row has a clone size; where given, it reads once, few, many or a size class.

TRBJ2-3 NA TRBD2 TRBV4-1 CASSQAPGGGRPDTQYF TGCGCCAGCAGCCAAGCCCCCGGCGGCGGGAGACCAGATACGCAGTATTTT
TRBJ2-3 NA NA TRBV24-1 CATSDLGLANPYTQYF TGTGCCACCAGTGATTTGGGGCTAGCTAATCCGTATACGCAGTATTTT
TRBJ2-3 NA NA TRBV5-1 CASSSRSTAGDTQYF TGCGCCAGCAGCTCGAGGTCCACCGCCGGGGATACGCAGTATTTT
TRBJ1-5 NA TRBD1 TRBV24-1 CATQLTGDQPQHF TGTGCCACCCAACTCACAGGGGATCAGCCCCAGCATTTT
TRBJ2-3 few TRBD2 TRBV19 CASSISRTSGSRDTQYF TGTGCCAGTAGTATCTCTCGGACTAGCGGGAGTCGAGATACGCAGTATTTT
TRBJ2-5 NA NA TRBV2 CASSPWRETQYF TGTGCCAGCAGTCCCTGGAGGGAGACCCAGTACTTC
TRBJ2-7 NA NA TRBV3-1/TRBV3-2 CASSQLALPYEQYF TGTGCCAGCAGCCAATTAGCGCTCCCCTACGAGCAGTACTTC
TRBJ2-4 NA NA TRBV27 CASSLGRETIQYF TGTGCCAGCAGTTTAGGTAGGGAGACCATTCAGTACTTC
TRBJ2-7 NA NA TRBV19 CASSSSLIRAEQYF TGTGCCAGTAGTTCCTCCCTTATTCGCGCCGAGCAGTACTTC
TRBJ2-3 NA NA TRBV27 CASSSRTHTDTQYF TGTGCCAGCAGTTCCCGGACTCATACAGATACGCAGTATTTT
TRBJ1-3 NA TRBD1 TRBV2 CASSDQQGGSGNTIYF TGTGCCAGCAGTGATCAACAGGGGGGCTCGGGGAACACCATATATTTT
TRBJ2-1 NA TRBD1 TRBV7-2 CASSLQGGTYNEQFF TGTGCCAGCAGCCTACAGGGGGGAACCTACAATGAGCAGTTCTTC
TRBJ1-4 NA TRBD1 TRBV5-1 CASSLEGGRNEKLFF TGCGCCAGCAGCTTGGAAGGGGGCAGGAATGAAAAACTGTTTTTT
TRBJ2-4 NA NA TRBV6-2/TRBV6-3 CASSYSEGTSIQYF TGTGCCAGCAGTTACTCGGAGGGCACCAGCATTCAGTACTTC
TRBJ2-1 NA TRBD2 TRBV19 CASSRREGDEQFF TGTGCCAGTAGTAGACGGGAGGGAGATGAGCAGTTCTTC
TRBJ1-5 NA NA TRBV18 CASSPLGAVDQPQHF TGTGCCAGCTCACCCTTGGGGGCTGTCGATCAGCCCCAGCATTTT
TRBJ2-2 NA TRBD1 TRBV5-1 CASSPFGQGDLSGELFF TGCGCCAGCAGCCCGTTCGGACAGGGCGATCTTTCCGGGGAGCTGTTTTTT
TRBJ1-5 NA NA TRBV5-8 CASSLRGHQPQHF TGTGCCAGCAGCTTGAGAGGGCATCAGCCCCAGCATTTT
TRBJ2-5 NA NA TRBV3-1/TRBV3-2 CASSQGAGDQETQYF TGTGCCAGCAGCCAAGGGGCAGGGGACCAAGAGACCCAGTACTTC
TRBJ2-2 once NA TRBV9 CASSVVPTGSGELFF TGTGCCAGCAGCGTAGTTCCTACAGGCTCCGGGGAGCTGTTTTTT
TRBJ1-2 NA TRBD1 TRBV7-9 CASSLWGPTGKSGYTF TGTGCCAGCAGCTTATGGGGCCCGACAGGGAAGAGTGGCTACACCTTC
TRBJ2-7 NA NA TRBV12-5 CASGFLYEQYF TGTGCTAGTGGTTTTCTCTACGAGCAGTACTTC
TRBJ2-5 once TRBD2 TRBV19 CASSIRRLAGEFGETQYF TGTGCCAGTAGTATACGTAGGCTAGCGGGGGAGTTCGGAGAGACCCAGTACTTC
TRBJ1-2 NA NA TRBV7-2 CASSPLGQNYGYTF TGTGCCAGCAGCCCCCTTGGACAGAACTATGGCTACACCTTC
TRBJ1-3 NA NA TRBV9 CASSVGGRSGNTIYF TGTGCCAGCAGCGTAGGGGGCAGATCTGGAAACACCATATATTTT
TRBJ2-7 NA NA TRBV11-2 CASSLATSYEQYF TGTGCCAGCAGCTTAGCGACTAGCTACGAGCAGTACTTC
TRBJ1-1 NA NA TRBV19 CASSISGNTEAFF TGTGCCAGTAGTATCAGCGGCAATACTGAAGCTTTCTTT
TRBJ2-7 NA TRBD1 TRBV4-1 CASSQQVIGTVNAYEQYF TGCGCCAGCAGCCAACAAGTAATCGGGACAGTAAATGCCTACGAGCAGTACTTC
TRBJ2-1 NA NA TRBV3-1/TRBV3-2 CASSHSGLGNNEQFF TGTGCCAGCAGCCACTCGGGACTGGGGAACAATGAGCAGTTCTTC
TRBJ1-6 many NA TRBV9 CASSTSPNSPLHF TGTGCCAGCAGCACCAGTCCGAATTCACCCCTCCACTTT
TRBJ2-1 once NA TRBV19 CASSIPGWYNEQFF TGTGCCAGTAGTATACCAGGGTGGTACAATGAGCAGTTCTTC
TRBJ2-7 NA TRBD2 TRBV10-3 CAISESRGRAYEQYF TGTGCCATCAGTGAGTCCCGGGGGAGGGCCTACGAGCAGTACTTC
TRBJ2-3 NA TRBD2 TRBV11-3 CASSFPGGGNTDTQYF TGTGCCAGCAGCTTCCCTGGCGGGGGGAACACAGATACGCAGTATTTT
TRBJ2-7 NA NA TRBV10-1 CASSPPRVGESEQYF TGCGCCAGCAGCCCTCCCAGGGTAGGGGAATCCGAGCAGTACTTC